These 19 T cell receptor beta chains were sequenced from one sample in a study of T cell changes during pregnancy in multiple sclerosis. Data came from immunoSEQ multiplex PCR; TCRdb stores just in-frame clones and leaves some out. The profile shows some 41,000 clones, about nine tenths of them singletons. Sequenced material: CD8+ T cells from peripheral blood mononuclear cells, taken in the first trimester of pregnancy. The receptor source for this set is a female donor with multiple sclerosis, enrolled in a pregnancy study.

The chain has TRBV2 and TRBJ2-1; 7 bases are shared with TRBD2. Germline V lookup: CDR1 SNHLY, CDR2 FYNNEI. The CDR3 is 16 residues long. Trimming cost V 1 base and J 4 bases; bases outside gene matches: 7. CDR3 sequence (DNA): TGTGCCAGCAGTGAAGTGGTAGCGGGCCTGTACAATGAGCAGTTCTTC. This translates into CASSEVVAGLYNEQFF.

The chain links TRBV7-8 to TRBJ2-7; D call uncertain. The length of the CDR3 is 14 residues. Germline values: CDR1 SGHVS, CDR2 FQNEAQ. V was shortened by 1 base and J by 0 bases, with 7 bases between the two germline ends. The CDR3 DNA follows: TGTGCCAGCAGCTTAGGTCAGGTCTCCTACGAGCAGTACTTC. Amino acids: CASSLGQVSYEQYF.

This chain uses TRBV6-6 with TRBJ2-3; TRBD1 agrees at 8 bases. The germline CDR1 and CDR2 sequences are MNHNY and SVGAGI (reference sequence). Losses at the gene ends were 0 bases for V and 1 base for J; bases not matched to a gene: 0. This CDR3 region has 15 residues. For the CDR3, the DNA is TGTGCCAGCAGTTACTCGGACAGGGGCACAGATACGCAGTATTTT. The encoded protein is CASSYSDRGTDTQYF.

The chain couples TRBV7-9 to TRBJ2-1; unclear D gene. The CDR3 covers 12 residues. Trimming pared 3 bases from V and 4 bases from J, leaving 4 bases between. CDR1 is SEHNR and CDR2 is FQNEAQ in the germline V gene (reference sequence). The CDR3 sequence: CASSLSYNEQFF. In DNA, the CDR3 is TGTGCCAGCAGCTTGAGTTACAATGAGCAGTTCTTC.

The CDR3 DNA is TGTGCCAGCAGTGACGAGTCCTCCTCTGGGGCCAACGTCCTGACTTTC. Translation gives CASSDESSSGANVLTF. The chain is built from TRBV6-4 and TRBJ2-6; D gene unclear. V shed 2 bases and J shed 0 bases, with 8 bases lying between them. Germline CDR1 and CDR2: MRHNA and SNTAGT. CDR3 length: 16 residues.

This clone was detected only once. The chain couples TRBV19 to TRBJ2-1; D is unclear. The length of the CDR3 is 13 residues. V was shortened by 5 bases and J by 4 bases, with 9 bases between the two germline ends. The germline CDR1 and CDR2 sequences are LNHDA and SQIVND (reference sequence). The CDR3 reads CASSLSQYNEQFF. The DNA for the CDR3 is TGTGCCAGTAGTCTTTCCCAGTACAATGAGCAGTTCTTC.

The chain uses TRBV7-9 and TRBJ2-7, with D uncertain. Germline CDR1 SEHNR, CDR2 FQNEAQ (reference sequence). With 5 bases removed from V and 0 bases from J, the gap between germline ends came to 14 bases. CDR3 length: 15 amino acids. CDR3 bases: TGTGCCAGCAGCCAATCTGTGGGCGTCTCCTACGAGCAGTACTTC. Protein product: CASSQSVGVSYEQYF.

The CDR3 DNA is TGTGCCAGTAGTATAGTAGGGGGTCCCCACAATGAGCAGTTCTTC. This sequence encodes CASSIVGGPHNEQFF. The chain carries TRBV19 and TRBJ2-1; D possibly corresponds to TRBD1 (6 bases). The germline V gene encodes CDR1 LNHDA and CDR2 SQIVND (reference sequence). This CDR3 region has 15 residues. V was pared by 1 base and J by 5 bases, with 12 bases between.

V gene TRBV4-1 combines with J gene TRBJ2-1; D possibly corresponds to TRBD2 (5 bases). This CDR3 region has 13 residues. CDR1 is MGHRA and CDR2 is YSYEKL in the germline V gene. The ends were cut back, 3 bases at V and 10 bases at J, with 13 bases in the middle. The CDR3 DNA reads as TGCGCCAGCAGCCAGAGTAGCGTGGAGGAGCAGTTCTTC. This sequence encodes CASSQSSVEEQFF.

The chain recombines TRBV9 with TRBJ2-5, with a weak D call TRBD2 (7 bases). The CDR3 covers 15 residues. Trimming removed 0 bases at V and 5 bases at J, with 14 bases between. From germline, CDR1 is SGDLS and CDR2 YYNGEE. CDR3 sequence reads: CASSVGGGVGETQYF. CDR3 coding DNA: TGTGCCAGCAGCGTAGGAGGGGGGGTGGGGGAGACCCAGTACTTC.

The chain joins TRBV5-1 to TRBJ1-1; D is unresolved. Trimming removed 2 bases from V and 6 bases from J, with 14 bases in between. The CDR3 has 14 residues. Germline CDR1 is SGHRS and CDR2 is YFSETQ. CDR3 nucleotide sequence: TGCGCCAGCAGCTTATTTGCATTAGATCCTGAAGCTTTCTTT. Its protein is CASSLFALDPEAFF.

This CDR3 is CAWSGSDNEQFF. CDR3 in DNA: TGTGCCTGGTCGGGATCCGACAATGAGCAGTTCTTC. The chain couples TRBV30 to TRBJ2-1, with D maybe TRBD2 (5 bases). Looked up from germline, CDR1 is GTSNPN and CDR2 is SVGIG (reference sequence). Trimming took 5 bases from V and 5 from J, leaving 10 bases between them. The CDR3 runs 12 residues.

J is TRBJ2-7 and V is TRBV4-1; D unclear. The CDR3 is made up of 14 amino acids. The germline V gene encodes CDR1 MGHRA and CDR2 YSYEKL. V lost 0 bases and J lost 0, with 6 bases in between. The CDR3 DNA is TGCGCCAGCAGCCAAGATCTGTCCTCCTACGAGCAGTACTTC. Residues: CASSQDLSSYEQYF.

V and J are TRBV14 and TRBJ1-2; 7 bases are a match to TRBD1. CDR1 and CDR2 from the germline V gene are SGHDN and FVKESK. Germline trimming cut 0 bases from V and 2 bases from J; bases unmatched to any gene: 9. The CDR3 runs 17 residues. For the CDR3, the DNA is TGTGCCAGCAGCCAAGATCAAACAGGGGTATTAAACTATGGCTACACCTTC. Residues: CASSQDQTGVLNYGYTF.

The chain employs TRBV4-3 and TRBJ1-4; D is perhaps TRBD1 (6 bases). CDR1 LGHNA and CDR2 YSLEER come from the germline V gene. Trimming shortened V by 1 base and J by 8 bases, and 17 bases separated the two germline ends. The CDR3 runs 16 residues. The CDR3 reads CASSQVFSGEGEKLFF. Written as DNA, the CDR3 is TGCGCCAGCAGCCAAGTGTTTTCAGGGGAAGGGGAAAAACTGTTTTTT.

The V and J genes are TRBV5-1 and TRBJ2-3; D is possibly TRBD2 (6 bases). This CDR3 spans 15 amino acids. Trimming left V 4 bases short and J 0 bases short, with 12 bases between. The germline CDR1 and CDR2 sequences are SGHRS and YFSETQ. CDR3 in DNA: TGCGCCAGCAGCCATAGCGGCACTAGCACAGATACGCAGTATTTT. Protein: CASSHSGTSTDTQYF.

This clone was detected only once. The chain recombines TRBV10-1 with TRBJ2-2; possible D gene TRBD1, 6 bases. The CDR3 totals 14 residues. Trimming left V 4 bases short and J 6 bases short, with 12 bases between. Germline lookup yields CDR1 WNHNN and CDR2 SYGVQD (reference sequence). CDR3 coding DNA: TGCGCCAGCAGTGGTCAGGGGCGGTCCGGGGAGCTGTTTTTT. This sequence encodes CASSGQGRSGELFF.

There are a few counts of this clone. This chain uses TRBV27 with TRBJ1-5, with 7 bases identical to TRBD1. CDR3 size: 14 residues. V dropped 2 bases and J dropped 4; count of bases not matched to a gene: 2. Germline V gene lookup returns CDR1 MNHEY and CDR2 SMNVEV (reference sequence). CDR3 amino acids: CASSLRQGNQPQHF. CDR3 coding DNA: TGTGCCAGCAGTTTACGACAGGGTAATCAGCCCCAGCATTTT.

This clone was seen a handful of times. V gene TRBV4-1 combines with J gene TRBJ1-3; D is uncertain. This CDR3 spans 15 amino acids. V was shortened by 1 base and J by 4 bases, with 11 bases between the two germline ends. Per the germline V gene, CDR1 is MGHRA and CDR2 is YSYEKL. The CDR3 region is CASSQGATEGNTIYF. The CDR3 nucleotides are TGCGCCAGCAGCCAAGGGGCGACCGAGGGAAACACCATATATTTT.